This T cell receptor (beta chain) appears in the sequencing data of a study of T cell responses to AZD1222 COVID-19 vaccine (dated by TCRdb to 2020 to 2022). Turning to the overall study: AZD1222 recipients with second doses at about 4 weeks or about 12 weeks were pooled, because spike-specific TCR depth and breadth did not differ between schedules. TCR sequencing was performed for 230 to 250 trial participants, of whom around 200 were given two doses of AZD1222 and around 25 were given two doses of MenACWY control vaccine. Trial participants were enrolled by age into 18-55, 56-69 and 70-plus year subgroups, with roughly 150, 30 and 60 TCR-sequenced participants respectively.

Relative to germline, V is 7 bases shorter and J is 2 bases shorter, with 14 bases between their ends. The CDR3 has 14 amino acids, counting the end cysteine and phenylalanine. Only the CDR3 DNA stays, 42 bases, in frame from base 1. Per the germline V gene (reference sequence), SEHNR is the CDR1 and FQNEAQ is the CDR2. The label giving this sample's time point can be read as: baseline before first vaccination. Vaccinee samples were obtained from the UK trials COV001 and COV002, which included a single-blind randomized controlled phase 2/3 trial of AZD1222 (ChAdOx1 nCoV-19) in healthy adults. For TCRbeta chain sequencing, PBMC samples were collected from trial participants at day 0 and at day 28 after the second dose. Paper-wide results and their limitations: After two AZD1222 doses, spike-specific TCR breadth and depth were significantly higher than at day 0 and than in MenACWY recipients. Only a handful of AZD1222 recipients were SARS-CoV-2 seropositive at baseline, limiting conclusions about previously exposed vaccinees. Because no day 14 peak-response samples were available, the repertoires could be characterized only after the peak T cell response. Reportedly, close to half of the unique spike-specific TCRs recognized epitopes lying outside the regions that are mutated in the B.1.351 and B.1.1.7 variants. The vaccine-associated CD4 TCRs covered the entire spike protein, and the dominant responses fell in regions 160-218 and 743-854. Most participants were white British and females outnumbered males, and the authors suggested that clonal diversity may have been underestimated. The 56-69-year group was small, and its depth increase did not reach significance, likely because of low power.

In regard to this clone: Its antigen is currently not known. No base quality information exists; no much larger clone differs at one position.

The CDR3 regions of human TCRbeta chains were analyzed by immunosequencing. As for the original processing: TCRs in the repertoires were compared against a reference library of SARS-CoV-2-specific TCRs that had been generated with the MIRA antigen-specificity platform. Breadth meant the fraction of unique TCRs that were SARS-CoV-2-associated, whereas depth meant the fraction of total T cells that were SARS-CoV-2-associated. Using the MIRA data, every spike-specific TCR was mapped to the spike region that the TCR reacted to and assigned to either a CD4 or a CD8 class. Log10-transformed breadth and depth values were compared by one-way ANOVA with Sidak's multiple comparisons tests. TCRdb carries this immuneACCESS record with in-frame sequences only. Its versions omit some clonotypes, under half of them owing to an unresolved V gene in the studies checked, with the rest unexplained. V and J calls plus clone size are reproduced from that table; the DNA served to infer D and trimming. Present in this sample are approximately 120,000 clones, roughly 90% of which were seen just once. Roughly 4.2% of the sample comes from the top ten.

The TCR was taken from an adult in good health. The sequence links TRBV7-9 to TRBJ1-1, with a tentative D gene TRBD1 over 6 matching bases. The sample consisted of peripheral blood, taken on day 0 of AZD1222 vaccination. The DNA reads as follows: TGTGCCAGCAACCCGACAGGAACTAACACTGAAGCTTTCTTT. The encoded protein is CASNPTGTNTEAFF.